This TCR beta chain appears in the sequencing data of a study of blood T cell repertoires in COVID-19. As for the study in general: Spain, Italy and the United States supplied samples that represented acute and convalescent COVID-19. PBMCs, B-cell-depleted T cells, or T cells were the source of the cDNA or gDNA that made up the material.

Original data processing: Estimates of nucleated cell counts were drawn from the amplification of reference gene primers. Sequencing was performed with immunoSEQ multiplex PCR; in TCRdb, only in-frame clones are kept and a portion is missing. That table gives V, J and clone size, and the DNA gave D and trimming. The table records almost 80,000 clones, roughly 80% of them present only once. The specimen was peripheral blood. This TCR derives from a woman in her seventies with acute or convalescent COVID-19.

The CDR3 nucleotides are TGTGCCAGCAGCCAAGATCCGGAGGGAAGTTTTGACTATGGCTACACCTTC. Its protein is CASSQDPEGSFDYGYTF. The gene calls are TRBV3-1 (or the pseudogene TRBV3-2) and TRBJ1-2; D is unclear. The CDR3 consists of 17 residues. V lost 0 bases and J 3 bases, leaving 17 bases between the germline ends. The germline V gene encodes CDR1 LGHDT and CDR2 YNNKEL (reference sequence).